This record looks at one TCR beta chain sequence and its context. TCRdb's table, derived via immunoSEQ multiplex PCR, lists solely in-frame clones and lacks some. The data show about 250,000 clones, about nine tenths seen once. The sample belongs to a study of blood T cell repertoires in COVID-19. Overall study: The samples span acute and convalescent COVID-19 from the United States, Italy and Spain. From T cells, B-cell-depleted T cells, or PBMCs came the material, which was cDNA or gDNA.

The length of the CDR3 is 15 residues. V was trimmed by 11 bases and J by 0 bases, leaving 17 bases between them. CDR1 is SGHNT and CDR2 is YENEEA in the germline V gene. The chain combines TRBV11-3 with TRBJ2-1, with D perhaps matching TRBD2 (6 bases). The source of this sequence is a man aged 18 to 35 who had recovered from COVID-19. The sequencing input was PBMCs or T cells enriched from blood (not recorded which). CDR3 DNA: TGTGCCTCGTCGCCGGGACTGAGCTCCTACAATGAGCAGTTCTTC. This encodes CASSPGLSSYNEQFF.